This TCR beta chain is from a study of T cell responses to AZD1222 COVID-19 vaccine. V shed 6 bases and J 7 bases; nucleotides not matched to a gene: 8. The CDR3 sequence is 14 residues long. Germline CDR1 reads SGHTA; CDR2 reads FQGNSA. The assay was immunoSEQ multiplex PCR, and TCRdb's table has in-frame clones only and misses some. The sample yields fewer than 150,000 clones, approximately 94% seen once. The clonotype was recovered from an adult who received the AZD1222 COVID-19 vaccine. The gene calls are TRBV7-2 and TRBJ2-1; TRBD2 agrees at 8 bases. Sequencing used peripheral blood, obtained 28 days after the second AZD1222 dose. The CDR3 loop reads CASSPGGVTNEQFF. The DNA for the CDR3 is TGTGCCAGCAGTCCCGGGGGGGTAACGAATGAGCAGTTCTTC. The whole variable domain, remainder taken from reference TRBV7-2 and TRBJ2-1, is GAGVSQSPSNKVTEKGKDVELRCDPISGHTALYWYRQSLGQGLEFLIYFQGNSAPDKSGLPSDRFSAERTGGSVSTLTIQRTQQEDSAVYLCASSPGGVTNEQFFGPGTRLTVL.